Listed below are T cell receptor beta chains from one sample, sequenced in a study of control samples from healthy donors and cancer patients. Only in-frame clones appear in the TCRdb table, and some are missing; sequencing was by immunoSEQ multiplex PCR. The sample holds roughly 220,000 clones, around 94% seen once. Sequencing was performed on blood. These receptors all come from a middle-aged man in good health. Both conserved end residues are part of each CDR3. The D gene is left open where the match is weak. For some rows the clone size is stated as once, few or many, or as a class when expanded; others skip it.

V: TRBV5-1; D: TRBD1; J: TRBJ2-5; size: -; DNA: TGCGCCAGCAGCTTGGGAGGGACAGGGGAAGAGACCCAGTACTTC; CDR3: CASSLGGTGEETQYF
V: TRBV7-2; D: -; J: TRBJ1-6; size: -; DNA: TGTGCCAGCAGCTTAAGTCGTGGATCACCCCTCCACTTT; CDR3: CASSLSRGSPLHF
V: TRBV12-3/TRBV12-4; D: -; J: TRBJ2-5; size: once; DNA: TGTGCCAGCAGTTTATGGGGGGAAGAGACCCAGTACTTC; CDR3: CASSLWGEETQYF
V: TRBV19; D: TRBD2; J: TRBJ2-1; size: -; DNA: TGTGCCAGTAGTATCTCCGGGACTAGCGGGGGGGCCCATGAGCAGTTCTTC; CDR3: CASSISGTSGGAHEQFF
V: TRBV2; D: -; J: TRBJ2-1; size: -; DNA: TGTGCCAGCAGTGGGAGTGAAAATGAGCAGTTCTTC; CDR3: CASSGSENEQFF
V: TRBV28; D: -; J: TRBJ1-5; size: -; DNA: TGTGCCAGCAGTTATCCGGACTTCAATCAGCCCCAGCATTTT; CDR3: CASSYPDFNQPQHF
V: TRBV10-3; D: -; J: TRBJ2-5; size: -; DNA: TGTGCCATCAGTGAGTCGGCTAGCCTGGCTGGGGGGACCCAGTACTTC; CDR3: CAISESASLAGGTQYF
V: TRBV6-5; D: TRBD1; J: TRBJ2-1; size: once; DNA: TGTGCCAGCAGCGGCCAAGGGGGCCCCTACAATGAGCAGTTCTTC; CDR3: CASSGQGGPYNEQFF
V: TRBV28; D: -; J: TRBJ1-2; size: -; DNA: TGTGCCAGCGGTTTGGGGAACTATGGCTACACCTTC; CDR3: CASGLGNYGYTF
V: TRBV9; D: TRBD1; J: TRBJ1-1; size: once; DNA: TGTGCCAGCAGCGTAGGGGGACAGGGTCCTGAAGCTTTCTTT; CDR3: CASSVGGQGPEAFF
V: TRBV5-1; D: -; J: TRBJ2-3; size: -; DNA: TGCGCCAGCAGCTTGGATTTTTGGAGTAGTCTGACAGATACGCAGTATTTT; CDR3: CASSLDFWSSLTDTQYF
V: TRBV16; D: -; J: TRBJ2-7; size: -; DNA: TGTGCCAGCAGCCACTATCGGGCAGGGGACGAGCAGTACTTC; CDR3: CASSHYRAGDEQYF
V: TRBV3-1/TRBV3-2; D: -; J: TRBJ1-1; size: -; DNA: TGTGCCAGCAGCCAAGCGGGGCCTGGGACTGAAGCTTTCTTT; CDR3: CASSQAGPGTEAFF
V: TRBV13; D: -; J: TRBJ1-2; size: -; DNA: TGTGCCAGCAGCCTGGGAGGGGAATACACCTTC; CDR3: CASSLGGEYTF
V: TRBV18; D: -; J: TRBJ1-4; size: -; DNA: TGTGCCAGCTCACCAAGGGGGGCCGATGAAAAACTGTTTTTT; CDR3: CASSPRGADEKLFF
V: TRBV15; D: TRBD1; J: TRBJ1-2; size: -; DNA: TGTGCCACCAGCAGAGACCCAAACAGGGGAGCTAACTATGGCTACACCTTC; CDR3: CATSRDPNRGANYGYTF
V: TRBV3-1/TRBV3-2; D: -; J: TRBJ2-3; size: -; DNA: TGTGCCAGCTCCCGGGTCGGCACAGATACGCAGTATTTT; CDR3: CASSRVGTDTQYF
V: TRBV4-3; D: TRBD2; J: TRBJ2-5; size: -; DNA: TGCGCCAGCAGCCAAGAGCTGGGACTAGCGGGGGAGGGTACAGAGACCCAGTACTTC; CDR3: CASSQELGLAGEGTETQYF
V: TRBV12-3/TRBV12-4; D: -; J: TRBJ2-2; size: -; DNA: TGTGCCAGCAGAATAAACACCGGGGAGCTGTTTTTT; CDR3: CASRINTGELFF
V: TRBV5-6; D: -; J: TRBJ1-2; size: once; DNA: TGTGCCAGCAGCTTGGCAGGGAGCTATGGCTACACCTTC; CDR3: CASSLAGSYGYTF
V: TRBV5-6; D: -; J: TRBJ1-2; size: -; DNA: TGTGCCAGCAGCTTGTTAAGGAAGGGAAGTGGCTACACCTTC; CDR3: CASSLLRKGSGYTF
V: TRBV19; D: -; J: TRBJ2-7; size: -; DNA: TGTGCCACCGCCAGGGGTTACGGCGACTACGAGCAGTACTTC; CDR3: CATARGYGDYEQYF
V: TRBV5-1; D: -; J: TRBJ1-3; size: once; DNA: TGCGCCAGCAGCTTGGAGGGCTGGAGGGACACCATATATTTT; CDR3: CASSLEGWRDTIYF
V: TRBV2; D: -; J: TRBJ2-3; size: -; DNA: TGTGCCAGCAACTATGGAGATACGCAGTATTTT; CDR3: CASNYGDTQYF
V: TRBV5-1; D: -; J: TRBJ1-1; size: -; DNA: TGCGCCAGCCTCGGGGCGGCGAACACTGAAGCTTTCTTT; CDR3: CASLGAANTEAFF
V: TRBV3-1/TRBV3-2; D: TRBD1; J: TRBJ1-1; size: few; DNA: TGTGCCAGCAGCCAAGATACCCCGACAGGGGATGCTTTCTTT; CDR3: CASSQDTPTGDAFF
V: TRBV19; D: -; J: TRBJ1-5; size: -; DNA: TGTGCCAGTAGTATATCCTTACAGGGAAATTATGGCAATCAGCCCCAGCATTTT; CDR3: CASSISLQGNYGNQPQHF
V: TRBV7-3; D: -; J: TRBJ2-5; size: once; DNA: TGTGCCAGCAGCTTATTGCCAGGGCCCACGGAGACCCAGTACTTC; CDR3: CASSLLPGPTETQYF
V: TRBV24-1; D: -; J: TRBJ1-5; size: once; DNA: TGTGCCACCAGTGATTTGGGCGACGGAACGGATCAGCCCCAGCATTTT; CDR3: CATSDLGDGTDQPQHF
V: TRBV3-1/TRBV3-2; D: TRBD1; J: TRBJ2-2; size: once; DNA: TGTGCCAGCAGCCAAGGGACAGGGATGATCGGGGAGCTGTTTTTT; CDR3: CASSQGTGMIGELFF
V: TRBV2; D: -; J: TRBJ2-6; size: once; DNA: TGTGCCAGCAGTCGGGGGACCTCTAGTGGGGCCAACGTCCTGACTTTC; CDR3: CASSRGTSSGANVLTF
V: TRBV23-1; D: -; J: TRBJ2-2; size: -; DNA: TGCGCCAGCAGTCAACAGACGAACACCGGGGAGCTGTTTTTT; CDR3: CASSQQTNTGELFF
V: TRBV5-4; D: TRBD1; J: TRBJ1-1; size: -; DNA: TGTGCCAGCAGCGGGGGACAGGGGGACACTGAAGCTTTCTTT; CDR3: CASSGGQGDTEAFF
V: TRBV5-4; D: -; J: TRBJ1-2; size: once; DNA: TGTGCCAGCAGCCCCGACGGGGCGCGTACAAGGGGCTACACCTTC; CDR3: CASSPDGARTRGYTF
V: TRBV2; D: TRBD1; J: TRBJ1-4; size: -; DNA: TGTGCCAGCAAGGCTGACAGGGCTGTGGAAAAACTGTTTTTT; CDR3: CASKADRAVEKLFF
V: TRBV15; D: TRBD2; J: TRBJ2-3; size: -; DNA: TGTGCCACCAGCAGGGGGGGACTAGCGGGGGGCCAAGGGCCAGATACGCAGTATTTT; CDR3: CATSRGGLAGGQGPDTQYF
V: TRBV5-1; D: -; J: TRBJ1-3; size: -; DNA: TGCGCCAGCAGCCCCAAAGGGGGTGGAAACACCATATATTTT; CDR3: CASSPKGGGNTIYF
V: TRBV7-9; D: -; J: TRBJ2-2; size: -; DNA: TGTGCCAGCAGCTTCCTTCCCGGGGAGCTGTTTTTT; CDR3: CASSFLPGELFF
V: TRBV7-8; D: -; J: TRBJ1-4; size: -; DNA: TGTGCCAGCAGCTTACCCGTGGCAGGGAACCTTCAACTGTTTTTT; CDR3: CASSLPVAGNLQLFF
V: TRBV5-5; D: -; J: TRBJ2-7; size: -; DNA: TGTGCCAGCAGCTTGCGGTCCAGTTATGGGCAGTACTTC; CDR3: CASSLRSSYGQYF
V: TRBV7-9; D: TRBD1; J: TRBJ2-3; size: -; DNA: TGTGCCAGCAGCCACCGGTTGAGGACAGGGCCAGATACGCAGTATTTT; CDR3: CASSHRLRTGPDTQYF
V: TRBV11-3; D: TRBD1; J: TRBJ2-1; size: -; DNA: TGTGCCAGCAGCTTTGGGACAGGGGTGAACGATGAGCAGTTCTTC; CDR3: CASSFGTGVNDEQFF
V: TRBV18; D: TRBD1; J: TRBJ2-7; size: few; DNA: TGTGCCAGCTCACTCCCGGGACAGTTGTCCTACGAGCAGTACTTC; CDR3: CASSLPGQLSYEQYF
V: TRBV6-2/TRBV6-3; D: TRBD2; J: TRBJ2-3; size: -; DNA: TGTGCCAGCAGCCCCAGAGCGGGACTAGCGGCGAGCACAGATACGCAGTATTTT; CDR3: CASSPRAGLAASTDTQYF
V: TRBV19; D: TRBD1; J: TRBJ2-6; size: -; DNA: TGTGTCAGCTCCGGGACAGGGTTCTTGAACTCTGGGGCCAACGTCCTGACTTTC; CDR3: CVSSGTGFLNSGANVLTF
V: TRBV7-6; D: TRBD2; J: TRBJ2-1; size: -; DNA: TGTGCCAGCAGCTTAGTAGCGGGGCCCTACAATGAGCAGTTCTTC; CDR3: CASSLVAGPYNEQFF